This T cell receptor (beta chain) was found in a study of T cells in Graves' hyperthyroidism and ophthalmopathy. Overall study: Blood was drawn when the patient was first diagnosed and still untreated.

Amplification yielded TCR beta CDR3 regions, with RNA transcripts as the source. HTBI primers were used for first-round RT-PCR of the TCR CDR3. TCRdb re-called the multiplex PCR reads through MiXCR, storing one row per CDR3 protein. In the table there are over 250,000 distinct CDR3 sequences, around 15% of which are singletons. A 10 ml volume of fresh peripheral blood provided the PBMCs. This clonotype has at least ten counts. The TCR sequence derives from a woman in her forties with Graves' ophthalmopathy. Sequenced sample: blood.

CDR3 residues: CASSPGTSGPQYF. The DNA of the CDR3 is TGTGCCAGCAGTCCGGGGACTAGCGGGCCCCAGTACTTC. The rearrangement links TRBV6-1 to TRBJ2-5; TRBD2 matches at 12 bases. This CDR3 spans 13 amino acids. Germline V CDR1 and CDR2: MNHNS, SASEGT. J was trimmed by 9 bases and V by 5 bases; bases with no gene match: 4.